The 21 T cell receptor beta chains below all came from one sample that was sequenced in a study of T cell changes during pregnancy in multiple sclerosis. The method was immunoSEQ multiplex PCR; TCRdb's version includes in-frame clones alone and lacks a portion of them. The sample contains over 55,000 clones, around nine tenths of which appear only once. The specimen sequenced was peripheral blood from another person, used as feeder cells. Receptor source: a human donor whose cells served as feeder cells for cultures in a pregnancy study.

The chain carries TRBV6-5 and TRBJ2-1; 8 nucleotides agree with TRBD2. V lost 5 bases, J lost 8 bases, and 8 bases stayed unmatched. The CDR3 is 14 amino acids. CDR1 is MNHEY and CDR2 is SVGAGI in the germline V gene. The CDR3 protein is CASSQPGGVYEQFF. The DNA for the CDR3 is TGTGCCAGCAGTCAACCGGGGGGGGTCTATGAGCAGTTCTTC.

V and J are TRBV7-9 and TRBJ1-1; D perhaps matches TRBD1 (5 bases). The CDR3 spans 13 residues. The V end was cut by 1 base, the J end by 8 bases, with 11 bases between. Germline values: CDR1 SEHNR, CDR2 FQNEAQ (reference sequence). The CDR3 sequence is CASSLVGDREAFF. The CDR3 DNA reads as TGTGCCAGCAGCTTAGTGGGGGACCGGGAAGCTTTCTTT.

This chain joins TRBV5-5 and TRBJ2-5; no clear D. The V end was cut by 3 bases, the J end by 4 bases, with 19 bases between. This CDR3 region has 16 residues. Germline values: CDR1 SGHKS, CDR2 YYEKEE (reference sequence). CDR3 bases: TGTGCCAGCAGCTCGACTCTCCATCGGGTACTAGAGACCCAGTACTTC. It encodes CASSSTLHRVLETQYF. The complete variable domain, with remaining parts taken from reference TRBV5-5 and TRBJ2-5, reads DAGVTQSPTHLIKTRGQQVTLRCSPISGHKSVSWYQQVLGQGPQFIFQYYEKEERGRGNFPDRFSARQFPNYSSELNVNALLLGDSALYLCASSSTLHRVLETQYFGPGTRLLVL.

The chain joins TRBV28 to TRBJ1-1; D ambiguous. Trimming pared 6 bases from V and 0 bases from J, leaving 8 bases between. The CDR3 runs 13 residues. CDR1 MDHEN and CDR2 SYDVKM come from the germline V gene. CDR3 coding DNA: TGTGCCAGCAGAGGGTTGGTGAACACTGAAGCTTTCTTT. Translating gives CASRGLVNTEAFF.

In this sample, this clone turned up once. This chain connects TRBV27 to TRBJ2-3; 9 nucleotides agree with TRBD2. V gave up 6 bases and J gave up 3 bases; unmatched junction bases: 10. Germline CDR1 and CDR2: MNHEY and SMNVEV (reference sequence). The CDR3 runs to 16 residues. CDR3 sequence reads: CASSPKSGGFTDTQYF. The CDR3, as DNA: TGTGCCAGCAGCCCTAAGAGCGGGGGGTTTACAGATACGCAGTATTTT.

The rearrangement uses TRBV5-6 and TRBJ2-7; 12 bases map to TRBD2. CDR1 and CDR2 from the germline V gene are SGHDT and YYEEEE. V lost 4 bases and J lost 4; bases outside the gene matches: 9. The CDR3 covers 16 residues. CDR3 region: CASSPGTSGLFYEQYF. Here the CDR3 DNA reads TGTGCCAGCAGCCCCGGGACTAGCGGGCTTTTTTACGAGCAGTACTTC.

J is TRBJ2-7 and V is TRBV4-2; a possible D gene is TRBD2 (6 bases). The CDR3 loop spans 15 amino acids. Trimming pared 1 base from V and 3 bases from J, leaving 13 bases between. Germline CDR1 and CDR2: LGHNA and YNFKEQ. The CDR3 DNA reads as TGTGCCAGCAGCCAAGCCGGGGGAGCTCTCTACGAGCAGTACTTC. Amino acids: CASSQAGGALYEQYF.

The chain is built from TRBV28 and TRBJ2-7; D remains ambiguous. CDR1 is MDHEN and CDR2 is SYDVKM in the germline V gene. CDR3 size: 12 residues. Between the trimmed V and J ends, which lost 1 base and 2 bases, there was a span of 3 bases. The CDR3 spells CASSLYPYEQYF. The DNA of the CDR3 is TGTGCCAGCAGTTTATACCCCTACGAGCAGTACTTC.

The V gene is TRBV11-2, the J gene TRBJ2-7; 10 bases agree with TRBD1. CDR1 and CDR2 (germline): SGHAT, FQNNGV. Trimming removed 4 bases from V and 1 base from J; junction bases left unmatched: 4. CDR3 length: 15 amino acids. The CDR3 reads CASSWGQGLSYEQYF. The CDR3 nucleotides are TGTGCCAGCAGCTGGGGACAGGGGTTATCCTACGAGCAGTACTTC.

The sample holds one count of this clone. The chain uses TRBV7-9 and TRBJ1-1, with D maybe TRBD1 (5 bases). Between the trimmed V and J ends, which lost 3 bases and 0 bases, there was a span of 17 bases. Per the germline V gene, CDR1 is SEHNR and CDR2 is FQNEAQ (reference sequence). CDR3 length equals 17 residues. The CDR3 spells CASSLRTAGGMNTEAFF. The CDR3 DNA follows: TGTGCCAGCAGCTTGAGAACGGCGGGGGGAATGAACACTGAAGCTTTCTTT.

This chain uses TRBV2 with TRBJ2-7; the D is unclear. The CDR3 extends over 14 amino acids. Trimming pared 6 bases from V and 3 bases from J, leaving 15 bases between. The germline gives CDR1 SNHLY, CDR2 FYNNEI. The CDR3 protein is CASRRIPEGYEQYF. CDR3 sequence (DNA): TGTGCCAGCAGGAGGATCCCGGAAGGCTACGAGCAGTACTTC.

The chain couples TRBV7-2 to TRBJ1-1; no reliable D call. The CDR3 has 15 residues. Germline V CDR1 and CDR2: SGHTA, FQGNSA. Trimming pared 1 base from V and 0 bases from J, leaving 9 bases between. CDR3 amino acids: CASSLGGRLNTEAFF. The DNA of the CDR3 is TGTGCCAGCAGCTTAGGAGGCAGACTGAACACTGAAGCTTTCTTT. Based on the CDR3 plus reference TRBV7-2 and TRBJ1-1, the full variable domain is GAGVSQSPSNKVTEKGKDVELRCDPISGHTALYWYRQSLGQGLEFLIYFQGNSAPDKSGLPSDRFSAERTGGSVSTLTIQRTQQEDSAVYLCASSLGGRLNTEAFFGQGTRLTVV.

The chain links TRBV19 to TRBJ1-3; no clear D gene. Trimming left V 7 bases short and J 2 bases short, with 6 bases between. CDR3 length: 12 residues. Germline CDR1 and CDR2: LNHDA and SQIVND (reference sequence). The CDR3 is CASNIPGNTIYF. Here the CDR3 DNA reads TGTGCCAGTAATATCCCTGGAAACACCATATATTTT.

The chain combines TRBV6-6 with TRBJ1-2; D is perhaps TRBD1 (6 bases). V lost 7 bases, J lost 8 bases, and 23 bases lay in between. CDR1 is MNHNY and CDR2 is SVGAGI in the germline V gene (reference sequence). CDR3 length equals 15 residues. CDR3 residues: CASIRALQGWEGYTF. The CDR3 region has the DNA TGTGCCAGCATTCGGGCTCTACAGGGATGGGAGGGCTACACCTTC.

This clone was recorded a few times. The V call is TRBV7-8, the J call TRBJ2-5, with TRBD2 as a possible D gene (6 bases). The CDR3 contains 15 residues. V lost 8 bases and J 5 bases, leaving 21 bases between the germline ends. Germline V CDR1 and CDR2: SGHVS, FQNEAQ. CDR3 coding DNA: TGTGCCAGCCTTATTACCGGGTCCGCGGGGGAGACCCAGTACTTC. This gives the protein CASLITGSAGETQYF.

V and J are TRBV5-5 and TRBJ2-3; D is uncertain. Trimming removed 2 bases at V and 2 bases at J, with 9 bases between. Per germline, CDR1 SGHKS and CDR2 YYEKEE (reference sequence). The CDR3 covers 14 residues. CDR3 coding DNA: TGTGCCAGCAGCTTACTAACATCCACAGATACGCAGTATTTT. This gives the protein CASSLLTSTDTQYF.

CDR3 protein: CASAPAGGDTQYF. CDR3 nucleotide sequence: TGTGCCAGCGCCCCGGCGGGAGGAGATACGCAGTATTTT. The J gene is TRBJ2-3, the V gene TRBV6-1; 8 bases align to TRBD2. Germline loops: CDR1 MNHNS, CDR2 SASEGT. The CDR3 is 13 residues long. V gave up 8 bases and J gave up 5 bases; unmatched junction bases: 6.

J is TRBJ2-1 and V is TRBV30, with 8 bases matching TRBD2. J gave up 0 bases and V 1 base, and 8 bases lay outside the gene matches. This CDR3 region has 17 residues. The V gene's germline CDR1 is GTSNPN and CDR2 SVGIG (reference sequence). The CDR3 nucleotides are TGTGCCTGGAGTGCCGTTGGGGCGGGGGGCTCCTACAATGAGCAGTTCTTC. As protein: CAWSAVGAGGSYNEQFF.

The chain is built from TRBV28 and TRBJ1-1; D not resolved. Germline CDR1 MDHEN, CDR2 SYDVKM. V lost 2 bases to trimming and J lost 9 bases, with 13 bases between them. This CDR3 has 13 residues. This CDR3 reads CASSLRPFNQAFF. Here the CDR3 DNA reads TGTGCCAGCAGTTTACGTCCTTTTAACCAAGCTTTCTTT.

This chain joins TRBV19 and TRBJ1-1; weak D call: TRBD1 (5 bases). Trimming removed 6 bases from V and 4 bases from J, with 12 bases in between. Germline V gives CDR1 LNHDA, CDR2 SQIVND (reference sequence). This CDR3 has 13 residues. The CDR3 sequence is CASRGDLSTEAFF. In DNA, the CDR3 is TGTGCCAGTAGGGGGGACCTGTCCACTGAAGCTTTCTTT.

This chain joins TRBV30 and TRBJ2-7, with D unclear. Trimming took 1 base from V and 2 from J, leaving 3 bases between them. This CDR3 region has 11 residues. Germline CDR1 reads GTSNPN; CDR2 reads SVGIG (reference sequence). In DNA form, the CDR3 reads TGTGCCTGGAGTGCCCCCTACGAGCAGTACTTC. Its translation: CAWSAPYEQYF. Variable domain in full (rest from reference TRBV30 and TRBJ2-7): SQTIHQWPATLVQPVGSPLSLECTVEGTSNPNLYWYRQAAGRGLQLLFYSVGIGQISSEVPQNLSASRPQDRQFILSSKKLLLSDSGFYLCAWSAPYEQYFGPGTRLTVT.